This record concerns one T cell receptor (beta chain) sequence. Its antigen is unknown. The identical CDR3 is also encoded by other nucleotide sequences in the sample. CDR1 is MNHNS, CDR2 SASEGT, per germline. With 3 bases removed from V and 7 bases from J, the gap between germline ends came to 7 bases. The CDR3 covers 12 residues. This entry belongs to a study of siplizumab effects on memory and regulatory T cells. Study results and caveats: Controls showed an average of about 27% Treg-derived mappable alloreactive CD4+ clones, while siplizumab showed 60% to 80%.

TCRdb keeps only in-frame clones here, not all; method: immunoSEQ multiplex PCR. The repertoire holds roughly 75,000 clones, with 93% as singletons. This receptor was taken from a human donor in good health. The sequencing sample was made of CD8+ T cells sorted from blood. V is TRBV6-1 and J is TRBJ2-1; D may be TRBD2 (5 bases). The chain's CDR3 is CASSDPGNEQFF. The CDR3 nucleotides are TGTGCCAGCAGTGATCCGGGGAATGAGCAGTTCTTC.